Following are 10 T cell receptor beta chains from one sample sequenced in a study of control samples from healthy donors and cancer patients. The table came from immunoSEQ multiplex PCR; TCRdb's copy has only in-frame clones and leaves some out. The sample carries about 130,000 clones, about nine tenths recorded once. The sequenced sample was blood. Every receptor here comes from a man aged 18 to 30 in good health.

The chain links TRBV5-5 to TRBJ2-7; 7 nucleotides match TRBD2. The CDR3 runs 14 residues. V dropped 4 bases and J dropped 0; count of bases not matched to a gene: 4. From germline, CDR1 is SGHKS and CDR2 YYEKEE (reference sequence). CDR3 sequence reads: CASSPGGTSYEQYV. The CDR3 DNA sequence: TGTGCCAGCAGCCCGGGGGGAACCTCCTACGAGCAGTACGTC.

The genes are TRBV10-1 and TRBJ1-1; D call uncertain. The V end lost 5 bases, the J end lost 0 bases, and 7 bases lay between the germline ends. This CDR3 is built from 13 residues. The germline V gene encodes CDR1 WNHNN and CDR2 SYGVQD (reference sequence). The CDR3 coding sequence is TGCGCCAGCAGTCAGGCCTTGAACACTGAAGCTTTCTTT. The encoded protein is CASSQALNTEAFF.

The V and J genes are TRBV6-5 and TRBJ1-2, with D hard to call. V shed 5 bases and J shed 9 bases, with 13 bases lying between them. CDR3 length equals 12 residues. Germline CDR1 reads MNHEY; CDR2 reads SVGAGI. CDR3: CASSPPSVSYTF. CDR3 bases: TGTGCCAGCAGTCCCCCTTCTGTTAGCTACACCTTC.

V and J are TRBV5-6 and TRBJ2-3; the D gene is possibly TRBD2 (7 bases). CDR1 is SGHDT, CDR2 YYEEEE, per germline. V was clipped by 0 bases and J by 8 bases, with 16 bases between them. The CDR3 has 15 amino acids. The CDR3 is CASSLESRGGGTQYF. CDR3 bases: TGTGCCAGCAGCTTGGAGTCCAGGGGAGGGGGTACGCAGTATTTT.

This clone came up once. The V gene is TRBV6-1, the J gene TRBJ1-6; D possibly corresponds to TRBD1 (6 bases). Germline V gene data show CDR1 as MNHNS and CDR2 as SASEGT. There are 17 residues in the CDR3. V was cut by 2 bases and J by 7 bases, with 18 bases left in between. DNA of the CDR3: TGTGCCAGCAGTGAACTGGGCAGGGGAAGAGAGAATTCACCCCTCCACTTT. Amino acids: CASSELGRGRENSPLHF.

The chain uses TRBV10-3 and TRBJ1-5; D is ambiguous. This CDR3 region has 16 residues. Germline loops: CDR1 ENHRY, CDR2 SYGVKD. The V and J ends lost 3 bases and 1 base respectively, with 13 bases between them. CDR3 residues: CAISEREGSSNQPQHF. The CDR3 DNA reads TGTGCCATCAGTGAACGGGAGGGTTCGAGCAATCAGCCCCAGCATTTT.

V is TRBV1 and J is TRBJ1-3; TRBD1, the table's D call, lacks a check against the DNA. TRBV1 corresponds to a pseudogene. This CDR3 is built from 15 residues. In DNA, the CDR3 is TGCACCAGCAGCCACAGGACAGTCTCTGGAAACACCATATATTTT. The encoded protein is CTSSHRTVSGNTIYF.

The rearrangement links TRBV10-3 to TRBJ2-3; unclear D gene. Germline CDR1 and CDR2: ENHRY and SYGVKD. This CDR3 is 13 amino acids long. V gave up 2 bases and J gave up 2 bases, with 5 bases separating them. The CDR3 nucleotides are TGTGCCATCAGTGAGGGAGACACAGATACGCAGTATTTT. Protein sequence: CAISEGDTDTQYF.

The V gene is TRBV28, the J gene TRBJ2-5; no definite D call. Germline V lookup: CDR1 MDHEN, CDR2 SYDVKM. This CDR3 has 14 amino acids. Trimming took off 3 bases at V and 2 bases at J, with 10 bases between the two ends. CDR3 nucleotides: TGTGCCAGCAGTTTGGTGGGCGATCAAGAGACCCAGTACTTC. Translating gives CASSLVGDQETQYF.

Written as DNA, the CDR3 is TGTGCCAGCAGAACCACCGGGACAGATACGCAGTATTTT. Translation gives CASRTTGTDTQYF. This chain links TRBV6-5 with TRBJ2-3; D gene unclear. This CDR3 has 13 amino acids. The germline CDR1 and CDR2 sequences are MNHEY and SVGAGI. With 6 bases removed from V and 3 bases from J, the gap between germline ends came to 10 bases.